This TCR beta chain was obtained from a study of CD8+ T cells in alopecia areata. This clone has more than one count but fewer than ten. The CDR3 spans 13 residues. The ends were cut back, 4 bases at V and 3 bases at J, with 11 bases in the middle. CDR1 and CDR2 from the germline V gene are SGHRS and YFSETQ. Sequencing used cDNA as its template, made by extracting RNA and reverse transcribing it. Libraries were prepared by immunoSEQ multiplex PCR; TCRdb keeps only in-frame clonotypes and omits some of them. The sample holds approximately 150,000 clones; over 70% are singletons and the top ten take about 15%.

The sequencing here drew on CD8+ T cells sorted from blood, taken at week 0. The receptor was isolated from a human donor with alopecia areata. This chain uses TRBV5-1 with TRBJ2-7, with D unclear. CDR3 residues: CASSQTSNYEQYF. In DNA form, the CDR3 reads TGCGCCAGCAGCCAAACAAGTAACTACGAGCAGTACTTC.